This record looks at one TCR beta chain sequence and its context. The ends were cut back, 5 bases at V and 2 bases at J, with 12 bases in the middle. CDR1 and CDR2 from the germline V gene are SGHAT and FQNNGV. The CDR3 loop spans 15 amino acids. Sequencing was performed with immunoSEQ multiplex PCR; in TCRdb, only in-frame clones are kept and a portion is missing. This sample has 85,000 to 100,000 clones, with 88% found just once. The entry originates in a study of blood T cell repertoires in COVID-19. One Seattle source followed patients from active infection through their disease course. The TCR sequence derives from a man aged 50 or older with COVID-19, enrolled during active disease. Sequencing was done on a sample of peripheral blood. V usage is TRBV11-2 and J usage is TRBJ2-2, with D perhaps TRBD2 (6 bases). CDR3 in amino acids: CASSHRDFNTGELFF. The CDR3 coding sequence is TGTGCCAGCAGCCACCGGGACTTCAACACCGGGGAGCTGTTTTTT.